The clone carrying this TCR beta chain was seen a few times. The antigen is unknown. In germline, CDR1 is LGHNA, CDR2 YSLEER. V lost 0 bases, J lost 5 bases, and 14 bases lay in between. The CDR3 sequence is 17 residues long. TCRdb ran MiXCR on the RT-PCR reads and lists one entry per CDR3 protein. The sample lists around 500,000 distinct CDR3 sequences, approximately 10% seen once, with less than 15% in the top ten. The sample belongs to a study of response to subunit inactivated influenza vaccine. Notes on the study in general: It was the authors' suggestion that each seasonal influenza vaccination recruits few new T cells.

The chain has TRBV4-3 and TRBJ1-6, with D unresolved. The sequence came from a man aged 50 to 59 who received an inactivated influenza vaccine. The sample in question was PBMCs from blood, obtained more than 35 days after vaccination. The CDR3 nucleotides are TGCGCCAGCAGCCAAGATCAGAGAGGAAGGGATAATTCACCCCTCCACTTT. Translating gives CASSQDQRGRDNSPLHF.